What follows is one T cell receptor beta chain and its context. Its cognate antigen is unknown. Carried by the TCR beta cDNA libraries were unique molecular identifiers. MiXCR, run by TCRdb on the PCR reads, gives a single entry per CDR3 protein. The data hold 700,000 to 800,000 distinct CDR3 sequences, with 30% observed a single time. The data stem from a study of post-analysis software for immune sequencing data. Germline CDR1 and CDR2: SGHRS and YFSETQ. CDR3 size: 16 residues. The V and J ends lost 0 bases and 1 base respectively, with 12 bases between them. General study findings and limits: There were a handful of TRBV segments more frequent in patients than controls, and TRBV5-6, TRBV5-1 and TRBV20-1 were among them. Multiple sclerosis patients had significantly lower normalized Chao1 diversity than controls.

V is TRBV5-1 and J is TRBJ2-3; D is ambiguous. The receptor was isolated from a girl aged 5-17 years with multiple sclerosis. Sequencing was performed on blood. The CDR3: CASSLEARVGTDTQYF. CDR3 nucleotide sequence: TGCGCCAGCAGCTTGGAAGCCAGAGTGGGCACAGATACGCAGTATTTT. Filled out from reference TRBV5-1 and TRBJ2-3, the complete variable domain reads KAGVTQTPRYLIKTRGQQVTLSCSPISGHRSVSWYQQTPGQGLQFLFEYFSETQRNKGNFPGRFSGRQFSNSRSEMNVSTLELGDSALYLCASSLEARVGTDTQYFGPGTRLTVL.